Below, 26 T cell receptor beta chains from the same sample are listed, as sequenced in a study of CD8+ T cells in alopecia areata. Sorting relied on CD4, CD8alpha, NKG2D, NKG2ACE and other markers applied to pooled cutaneous lymph node cells. RNA was isolated and reverse transcribed to cDNA, the sequencing template. Generated by immunoSEQ multiplex PCR, the TCRdb table keeps only in-frame clones and is missing some. The sample shows around 300,000 clones, none of them appearing just once. Sequencing input: CD4+ T cells sorted from a lymph node. These receptors all come from a C3H/HeJ mouse with alopecia areata. The mouse strain carries the MHC haplotype H2-k.

This clone was picked up a small number of times. Here the gene names and germline are mouse. Sequencing ends 3 residues short of the CDR3 end; the germline J gene provides the rest. Within the sample, other DNA sequences also encode this same CDR3. The chain joins TRBV19 to TRBJ1-6, with TRBD1 as a possible D gene (5 bases). TRBJ1-6 falls under the ORF class, with uncertain function. CDR3 length: 14 residues. V lost 2 bases to trimming and J lost 3 bases, with 6 bases between them. Germline V gene data show CDR1 as FNHDT and CDR2 as SITEND (reference sequence). Partial CDR3 DNA: TGTGCCAGCAGTATTCAGGGCTATAATTCGCCC. It specifies CASSIQGYNSP. The full CDR3 protein reads CASSIQGYNSPLYF.

In its sample, this clone was seen a few times. Gene names refer to mouse genes. The read finishes 4 residues shy of the CDR3 end, and the germline J gene is used to complete it. Additional DNA sequences in this sample encode the identical CDR3. This sequence joins TRBV19 and TRBJ2-3; TRBD1 is a possible D gene (5 bases). The CDR3 extends over 12 amino acids. V lost 5 bases and J 3 bases, leaving 7 bases between the germline ends. Germline CDR1 and CDR2: FNHDT and SITEND (reference sequence). Partial CDR3 DNA: TGTGCCAGCAGACGGACAGCAGAA. It encodes CASRRTAE. In full, the CDR3 is CASRRTAETLYF.

Worth noting for this clone: Gene labels here are mouse ones. The sequenced fragment ends 4 residues before the CDR3 boundary, so the rest is inferred from the germline J gene. The rearrangement uses TRBV17 and TRBJ2-4, with D possibly matching TRBD2 (6 bases). Trimming pared 11 bases from V and 0 bases from J, leaving 12 bases between. Germline V gives CDR1 MNHDT, CDR2 YYDKIL. This CDR3 spans 13 amino acids. CDR3 in amino acids: CAPHWESQNTLYF. The sequenced CDR3 bases are TGTGCTCCTCACTGGGAGAGTCAAAAC.

This clone was detected ten times or more. Gene labels here are mouse ones. The CDR3 end lies 4 residues beyond the end of the read and is filled in from the germline J gene. Other nucleotide sequences in the sample specify the same CDR3. The J gene is TRBJ1-2, the V gene TRBV19, with a weak D call TRBD1 (5 bases). This CDR3 contains 13 residues. V shed 2 bases and J shed 1 base, with 6 bases lying between them. Per germline, CDR1 FNHDT and CDR2 SITEND (reference sequence). CDR3 sequence reads: CASSIDRNSDYTF. The sequenced part of the CDR3 DNA is TGTGCCAGCAGTATCGACAGAAACTCC.

This clone was observed a few times. Here the gene names and germline are mouse. Coverage ceases 4 residues before the CDR3 finishes, and the germline J gene fills in the end. The chain carries TRBV13-2 and TRBJ2-1, with 10 bases aligning to TRBD1. Germline trimming cut 2 bases from V and 5 bases from J; bases unmatched to any gene: 1. The CDR3 is made up of 14 amino acids. CDR1 NNHNN and CDR2 SYGAGS come from the germline V gene (reference sequence). Here the CDR3 reads CASGEGTGDAEQFF. CDR3 bases read: TGTGCCAGCGGTGAAGGGACAGGGGATGCT.

This clone was recorded a few times. These gene names are mouse names. The CDR3 goes on 4 residues after the read ends, and that part is filled in from the germline J gene. The chain combines TRBV17 with TRBJ2-3, with a weak D call TRBD1 (6 bases). Trimming cost V 0 bases and J 2 bases, with 12 bases left between them. The CDR3 has 16 amino acids. Looked up from germline, CDR1 is MNHDT and CDR2 is YYDKIL. The DNA read from the CDR3 is TGTGCTAGCAGTAGAGACAGGGGAAGTTTTGCAGAA. Its protein product is CASSRDRGSFAE. The CDR3 as a whole reads CASSRDRGSFAETLYF.

Details on this clone: Gene names and germline match the mouse. The read terminates 4 residues before the CDR3 end, so the remaining end is supplied by the germline J gene. V and J are TRBV13-1 and TRBJ2-7; D gene uncertain. This CDR3 contains 12 residues. Looked up from germline, CDR1 is NSHNY and CDR2 is SYGAGN. The part of the CDR3 DNA that was read is TGTGCCAGCAGTGAATCCAGATAT. This gives the protein CASSESRY. The CDR3, in full, reads CASSESRYEQYF.

As regards this clone: Each gene name is a mouse one. The read ends 4 residues early relative to the CDR3; the germline J gene fills the gap. The chain joins TRBV1 to TRBJ2-3, with 8 bases aligning to TRBD2. With V trimmed by 0 bases and J by 0 bases, 5 bases remained unmatched. The CDR3 runs to 17 residues. Germline V gene sequence: CDR1 NSQYPW, CDR2 LRSPGD (reference sequence). The sequenced CDR3 bases are TGCACCTGCAGTGCAGATTTACTGGGGGAAAGTGCAGAA. Translating gives CTCSADLLGESAE. In full, the CDR3 reads CTCSADLLGESAETLYF.

This clone was detected ten times or more. Mouse germline and gene names are used. The CDR3 end lies 4 residues beyond the end of the read and is filled in from the germline J gene. This rearrangement joins TRBV17 to TRBJ2-5; possibly TRBD1 for D (6 bases). V was clipped by 6 bases and J by 2 bases, with 12 bases between them. The CDR3 totals 14 residues. Looked up from germline, CDR1 is MNHDT and CDR2 is YYDKIL. CDR3 DNA, as far as it was read: TGTGCTAGCAGCCGTACAGGGAGCCAAGAC. Residues: CASSRTGSQD. The whole CDR3 protein is CASSRTGSQDTQYF.

As for this clone: Each gene name is a mouse one. From the germline J gene comes the end of the CDR3, since the read stops 4 residues before it. This chain connects TRBV13-2 to TRBJ2-7; 8 bases match TRBD1. The V segment lost 8 bases and the J segment 0 bases; nucleotides outside the gene matches: 4. This CDR3 is built from 13 residues. CDR1 and CDR2 from the germline V gene are NNHNN and SYGAGS (reference sequence). The DNA read from the CDR3 is TGTGCCAGGAGGACAGGGACCTCCTAT. It encodes CARRTGTSY. The full-length CDR3 reads as CARRTGTSYEQYF.

A few counts support this clone. Gene names and germline refer to mouse. The read terminates 4 residues before the CDR3 end, so the remaining end is supplied by the germline J gene. This chain uses TRBV1 with TRBJ2-7; 7 bases are a match to TRBD1. CDR1 is NSQYPW, CDR2 LRSPGD, per germline (reference sequence). This CDR3 region has 14 residues. The CDR3 DNA, read in part, is TGCACCTGCAGTGCAACAGGGGTGATGGAT. Translated: CTCSATGVMD. The CDR3 as a whole reads CTCSATGVMDEQYF.

This clone occurred many times. The genes and germline here are from mouse. Read data end 4 residues before the CDR3 end; the end is taken from the germline J gene. The chain links TRBV13-1 to TRBJ2-2; D not certain. The length of the CDR3 is 14 residues. V gave up 1 base and J gave up 0 bases, with 4 bases separating them. Per the germline V gene, CDR1 is NSHNY and CDR2 is SYGAGN. CDR3 DNA (partial): TGTGCCAGCAGTGATTTTGCAAACACCGGG. Amino acid sequence: CASSDFANTG. The full CDR3 protein reads CASSDFANTGQLYF.

A word on this clone: Mouse names are used for the genes. From the germline J gene comes the end of the CDR3, since the read stops 4 residues before it. V gene TRBV4 combines with J gene TRBJ2-5; the D gene is possibly TRBD1 (5 bases). Trimming pared 5 bases from V and 1 base from J, leaving 7 bases between. CDR1 LGHDT and CDR2 YNNKQL come from the germline V gene (reference sequence). The CDR3 contains 13 residues. CDR3 in amino acids: CASSPTDQDTQYF. Incomplete CDR3 DNA: TGTGCCAGCAGCCCGACAGACCAAGAC.

Only a few counts were recorded for this clone. Germline and genes: mouse. Incomplete CDR3 DNA: TGCACCTGCAGTCCCGACTGGGGGGTGAAC. The encoded protein is CTCSPDWGVN. The whole CDR3 protein is CTCSPDWGVNTLYF. The V gene is TRBV1, the J gene TRBJ2-4; 10 bases agree with TRBD2. The read terminates 4 residues before the CDR3 end, so the remaining end is supplied by the germline J gene. The V gene's germline CDR1 is NSQYPW and CDR2 LRSPGD (reference sequence). This CDR3 region has 14 residues.

This clone was picked up a small number of times. Gene names and germline match the mouse. The CDR3 end is not reached by the read, which stops 4 residues before it; the germline J gene fills it in. J is TRBJ2-4 and V is TRBV13-3, with D possibly matching TRBD1 (5 bases). This CDR3 spans 14 amino acids. CDR1 NNHDY and CDR2 SYVADS come from the germline V gene. V lost 1 base and J lost 1, with 7 bases in between. The sequenced CDR3 bases are TGTGCCAGCAGTGATTTCAGGGGTCAAAAC. Its translation is CASSDFRGQN. The CDR3 reads in full as CASSDFRGQNTLYF.

This clone has more than one count but fewer than ten. Gene labels here are mouse ones. The CDR3 end falls 4 residues outside the read, so it is completed with the germline J gene. V is TRBV5 and J is TRBJ2-2; 9 positions agree with TRBD2. The CDR3 is 14 residues long. The germline V gene has CDR1 LGHNA and CDR2 YNLKQL (reference sequence). The chain's CDR3 is CASSQDWGGGQLYF. CDR3 bases read: TGTGCCAGCAGCCAAGACTGGGGGGGAGGG.

This clone was counted between two and nine times. A much bigger clone sits one base away, suggesting this may be a read error. Any gene name here is a mouse gene name. The read is 4 residues too short to cover the CDR3 end, so that end is filled in from the germline J gene. Other DNA sequences in the sample encode the same CDR3. The rearrangement uses TRBV13-1 and TRBJ1-1; possible D gene TRBD1, 6 bases. This CDR3 region has 13 residues. V was clipped by 2 bases and J by 4 bases, with 9 bases between them. Looked up from germline, CDR1 is NSHNY and CDR2 is SYGAGN. The CDR3 sequence: CASSDRGGTEVFF. CDR3 DNA (partial): TGTGCCAGCAGTGACAGGGGTGGCACA.

As to this clone: Mouse gene names apply. The same CDR3 is also encoded by other DNA sequences in this sample. The CDR3 is CASSDRQGAAEQFF. The DNA read from the CDR3 is TGTGCCAGCAGTGATCGACAGGGGGCTGCT. The V and J genes are TRBV13-3 and TRBJ2-1, with 10 bases aligning to TRBD1. The read ends 4 residues shy of where the CDR3 ends; the end is completed using the germline J gene. Trimming cost V 1 base and J 6 bases; bases outside gene matches: 1. From germline, CDR1 is NNHDY and CDR2 SYVADS. The CDR3 runs to 14 residues.

This clone was seen a few times. Mouse gene names and germline throughout. The CDR3 is cut off 4 residues early in the read; its end comes from the germline J gene. The chain carries TRBV13-1 and TRBJ1-1, with TRBD1 as a possible D gene (6 bases). The germline V and J ends were trimmed by 0 bases and 1 base, with 7 bases remaining between them. The CDR3 totals 14 residues. CDR1 and CDR2 from the germline V gene are NSHNY and SYGAGN. Incomplete CDR3 DNA: TGTGCCAGCAGTGATGTCAGGGGAAACACA. It encodes CASSDVRGNT. In full, the CDR3 reads CASSDVRGNTEVFF.

The sample holds a few counts of this clone. Gene names and germline match the mouse. CDR3 DNA, as far as it was read: TGTGCTAGCAGTAGTGGGGGGATTTAT. Protein: CASSSGGIY. The full CDR3 protein is CASSSGGIYEQYF. The gene calls are TRBV17 and TRBJ2-7; 7 nucleotides agree with TRBD2. From the germline J gene comes the end of the CDR3, since the read stops 4 residues before it. The germline V gene encodes CDR1 MNHDT and CDR2 YYDKIL. There are 13 residues in the CDR3.

As to this clone: The genes and germline here are from mouse. The CDR3 is cut off 4 residues early in the read; its end comes from the germline J gene. V and J are TRBV13-1 and TRBJ2-3, with D possibly TRBD2 on 6 matching bases. Germline V CDR1 and CDR2: NSHNY, SYGAGN. CDR3 length: 14 residues. Trimming stripped 3 bases from V and 2 bases from J, with 10 bases between. The CDR3 protein is CASSAGGLAETLYF. The CDR3 bases that were read are TGTGCCAGCAGTGCGGGGGGACTTGCAGAA.

A word on this clone: Mouse gene names apply. The read terminates 3 residues ahead of where the CDR3 ends, so the germline J gene completes it. This chain uses TRBV19 with TRBJ1-6; D ambiguous. TRBJ1-6 is recorded as an ORF, its role being uncertain. The CDR3 extends over 14 amino acids. Deletions cut 2 bases from V and 3 bases from J, with 6 bases between. The germline V gene encodes CDR1 FNHDT and CDR2 SITEND (reference sequence). CDR3 residues: CASSMWVYNSPLYF. The covered CDR3 bases are TGTGCCAGCAGTATGTGGGTCTATAATTCGCCC.

A few counts support this clone. Genes and germline are mouse. The DNA ends 4 residues before the CDR3 does, and the rest of the CDR3 is filled in from the germline J gene. This sample also contains other DNA sequences that code for the same CDR3. The V gene is TRBV31, the J gene TRBJ2-7; 7 bases align to TRBD2. This CDR3 is 11 amino acids long. The V gene's germline CDR1 is GKSSPN and CDR2 SITVG. The sequenced part of the CDR3 DNA is TGTGCCTGGACTGGGGGTTAT. Encoded protein: CAWTGGY. The complete CDR3 reads CAWTGGYEQYF.

This clone was detected a few times. Germline and genes here are mouse. From the germline J gene comes the end of the CDR3, since the read stops 4 residues before it. The chain employs TRBV19 and TRBJ2-4, with TRBD2 identical over 9 bases. Germline V gene sequence: CDR1 FNHDT, CDR2 SITEND (reference sequence). This CDR3 comprises 15 residues. The V and J ends lost 2 bases and 2 bases, in that order; junction bases with no gene match: 3. Incomplete CDR3 DNA: TGTGCCAGCAGTATCGCTGGGGGGGTTCAAAAC. Protein: CASSIAGGVQN. The complete CDR3 reads CASSIAGGVQNTLYF.

A word on this clone: Gene and germline names: mouse. The observed sequence ends 4 residues before the CDR3 terminus, with the missing tail filled in from the germline J gene. The chain has TRBV1 and TRBJ2-3; D might be TRBD1 (6 bases). This CDR3 has 16 amino acids. Trimming took off 4 bases at V and 0 bases at J, with 14 bases between the two ends. The V gene's germline CDR1 is NSQYPW and CDR2 LRSPGD (reference sequence). The part of the CDR3 DNA that was read is TGCACCTGCAGTGGGGCGGGACAACCTAGTGCAGAA. It translates to CTCSGAGQPSAE. In full, the CDR3 is CTCSGAGQPSAETLYF.

This clone was detected only a few times. Germline and genes here are mouse. The CDR3 extends 3 residues past the end of the read, so its final part is completed from the germline J gene. The rearrangement links TRBV2 to TRBJ1-6, with a weak D call TRBD1 (6 bases). TRBJ1-6 is given ORF status, its function remaining uncertain. Looked up from germline, CDR1 is LGHNA and CDR2 is YSYQKL. This CDR3 contains 16 residues. The V and J ends lost 1 base and 4 bases respectively, with 11 bases between them. CDR3 DNA, as far as it was read: TGTGCCAGCAGCCAAGGTCCCGGGACATATAATTCGCCC. This gives the protein CASSQGPGTYNSP. The whole CDR3 reads CASSQGPGTYNSPLYF.